This entry lists 27 T cell receptor beta chains sequenced from one sample in a study of blood T cell repertoires in COVID-19 (dated by TCRdb to between 2020 and 2021). The library was generated by the immunoSEQ multiplex PCR assay. This is the immuneACCESS table as TCRdb keeps it, with only in-frame sequences that have V and J called. A part of the clones is gone; compared with another copy, unresolved V genes explain less than half, and the rest is unexplained. Here the sample has approximately 300,000 clones; about 88% occur a single time. The biggest ten clones account for about 11% of the sample. The sequencing input was peripheral blood. Receptors were obtained from a woman aged 25-40 years with COVID-19, enrolled during active disease.

The chain combines TRBV7-3 with TRBJ2-2; perhaps TRBD2 as D (5 bases). The CDR3 contains 17 residues. Germline CDR1 reads SGHTA; CDR2 reads FQGTGA. Deletions cut 5 bases from V and 0 bases from J, with 16 bases between. CDR3 coding DNA: TGTGCCAGCAGCCAAAGGTTGACCGGGACGAACACCGGGGAGCTGTTTTTT. This encodes CASSQRLTGTNTGELFF.

The chain employs TRBV6-5 and TRBJ1-1; no reliable D call. This CDR3 comprises 14 residues. The ends were cut back, 5 bases at V and 1 base at J, with 11 bases in the middle. Germline V lookup: CDR1 MNHEY, CDR2 SVGAGI. Here the CDR3 DNA reads TGTGCCAGCAGTACCGGACTGACGAACACTGAAGCTTTCTTT. This codes for CASSTGLTNTEAFF.

The chain carries TRBV7-2 and TRBJ2-1; D not resolved. V was pared by 1 base and J by 6 bases, with 10 bases between. Germline V CDR1 and CDR2: SGHTA, FQGNSA. The CDR3 sequence is 14 residues long. CDR3 sequence: CASSLVASLNEQFF. The CDR3 DNA follows: TGTGCCAGCAGCTTAGTTGCCAGTCTCAATGAGCAGTTCTTC. Using reference TRBV7-2 and TRBJ2-1 for the parts outside the CDR3, the full variable domain is GAGVSQSPSNKVTEKGKDVELRCDPISGHTALYWYRQSLGQGLEFLIYFQGNSAPDKSGLPSDRFSAERTGGSVSTLTIQRTQQEDSAVYLCASSLVASLNEQFFGPGTRLTVL.

The chain employs TRBV4-2 and TRBJ2-5; no reliable D call. Trimming stripped 0 bases from V and 6 bases from J, with 8 bases between. This CDR3 is built from 13 residues. CDR1 is LGHNA and CDR2 is YNFKEQ in the germline V gene. The CDR3 sequence: CASSQDPRKTQYF. The CDR3, as DNA: TGTGCCAGCAGCCAAGATCCGCGAAAGACCCAGTACTTC.

CDR3 bases: TGTGCCAGCAGCCAAGATAGGGGAGGGAGAGATGGCTACACCTTC. Protein: CASSQDRGGRDGYTF. This sequence joins TRBV14 and TRBJ1-2, with D possibly matching TRBD1 (5 bases). Germline V gives CDR1 SGHDN, CDR2 FVKESK. The germline V and J ends were trimmed by 0 bases and 6 bases, with 14 bases remaining between them. The CDR3 is made up of 15 amino acids.

This clone was picked up a small number of times. This sequence joins TRBV12-5 and TRBJ2-1; 14 bases are a match to TRBD2. CDR1 LGHNT and CDR2 FRNRAP come from the germline V gene. The CDR3 runs to 17 residues. The ends lost 6 bases at V and 8 bases at J; junction bases unmatched: 12. The CDR3: CASGPTSGRANADEQFF. The CDR3 bases are TGTGCTAGTGGCCCGACTAGCGGGAGGGCGAACGCGGATGAGCAGTTCTTC.

V usage is TRBV30 and J usage is TRBJ2-7; 9 bases map to TRBD2. The V and J ends lost 2 bases and 5 bases, in that order; junction bases with no gene match: 4. This CDR3 has 13 residues. The germline V gene encodes CDR1 GTSNPN and CDR2 SVGIG (reference sequence). The CDR3 sequence: CAWSSGTSHEQYF. CDR3 DNA: TGTGCCTGGAGTTCAGGGACTAGCCACGAGCAGTACTTC.

The chain uses TRBV7-3 and TRBJ2-6; 10 bases align to TRBD1. This CDR3 has 17 amino acids. The ends lost 1 base at V and 2 bases at J; junction bases unmatched: 2. From germline, CDR1 is SGHTA and CDR2 FQGTGA. CDR3 DNA: TGTGCCAGCAGCTTAATGGGACAGGGGACTGGGGCCAACGTCCTGACTTTC. Translation: CASSLMGQGTGANVLTF.

The rearrangement uses TRBV28 and TRBJ1-5; a possible D gene is TRBD1 (6 bases). Germline CDR1 is MDHEN and CDR2 is SYDVKM. The V and J ends lost 4 bases and 6 bases respectively, with 25 bases between them. The CDR3 runs to 18 residues. DNA of the CDR3: TGTGCCAGCAGTTCCCTACAGGGTGCCGTAACCTCAACTCAGCCCCAGCATTTT. Amino acids: CASSSLQGAVTSTQPQHF.

J is TRBJ1-1 and V is TRBV18; 9 bases are a match to TRBD1. The germline V gene encodes CDR1 KGHSH and CDR2 LQKENI. The trim removed 5 bases at V and 4 bases at J, leaving 5 bases unmatched. This CDR3 has 14 amino acids. This CDR3 reads CASSTKQGATEAFF. For the CDR3, the DNA is TGTGCCAGCTCAACAAAACAGGGGGCCACTGAAGCTTTCTTT.

This clone was detected a few times. V and J are TRBV5-1 and TRBJ1-1; 7 bases line up with TRBD1. Germline trimming cut 4 bases from V and 4 bases from J; bases unmatched to any gene: 10. In germline, CDR1 is SGHRS, CDR2 YFSETQ. This CDR3 comprises 15 residues. In nucleotides, the CDR3 is TGCGCCAGCAGCCCAGGTAACAGGGGACGCACTGAAGCTTTCTTT. It specifies CASSPGNRGRTEAFF.

This chain uses TRBV2 with TRBJ1-2; no reliable D call. V was trimmed by 4 bases and J by 6 bases, leaving 9 bases between them. The CDR3 length is 12 residues. Germline lookup yields CDR1 SNHLY and CDR2 FYNNEI. The CDR3 sequence: CASSGGMDGYTF. The CDR3 DNA is TGTGCCAGCAGTGGAGGAATGGATGGCTACACCTTC.

V usage is TRBV5-1 and J usage is TRBJ1-2; tentative D call: TRBD1 (5 bases). The CDR3 is 16 residues long. V was pared by 4 bases and J by 3 bases, with 19 bases between. CDR1 is SGHRS and CDR2 is YFSETQ in the germline V gene. This CDR3 is CASSLQDGATYYGYTF. CDR3 nucleotide sequence: TGCGCCAGCAGCCTACAGGACGGAGCAACCTACTATGGCTACACCTTC. Drawing the rest from reference TRBV5-1 and TRBJ1-2, the complete variable domain is KAGVTQTPRYLIKTRGQQVTLSCSPISGHRSVSWYQQTPGQGLQFLFEYFSETQRNKGNFPGRFSGRQFSNSRSEMNVSTLELGDSALYLCASSLQDGATYYGYTFGSGTRLTVV.

The chain recombines TRBV10-1 with TRBJ2-3; D is possibly TRBD1 (5 bases). The V and J ends lost 8 bases and 2 bases respectively, with 11 bases between them. Germline loops: CDR1 WNHNN, CDR2 SYGVQD (reference sequence). There are 13 residues in the CDR3. The CDR3 coding sequence is TGCGCCAGCTCCCAGACAGACACAGATACGCAGTATTTT. Translating gives CASSQTDTDTQYF.

The chain recombines TRBV7-2 with TRBJ1-5, with D possibly matching TRBD1 (5 bases). CDR3 size: 14 residues. The V and J ends lost 1 base and 6 bases respectively, with 10 bases between them. The germline V gene encodes CDR1 SGHTA and CDR2 FQGNSA. The CDR3 region is CASSLGQGGQPQHF. The DNA for the CDR3 is TGTGCCAGCAGCTTAGGGCAGGGAGGTCAGCCCCAGCATTTT. The complete variable domain, with remaining parts taken from reference TRBV7-2 and TRBJ1-5, reads GAGVSQSPSNKVTEKGKDVELRCDPISGHTALYWYRQSLGQGLEFLIYFQGNSAPDKSGLPSDRFSAERTGGSVSTLTIQRTQQEDSAVYLCASSLGQGGQPQHFGDGTRLSIL.

The chain combines TRBV6-5 with TRBJ2-5; 11 bases map to TRBD2. The germline V gene has CDR1 MNHEY and CDR2 SVGAGI. The V and J ends lost 5 bases and 4 bases, in that order; junction bases with no gene match: 3. This CDR3 comprises 14 residues. CDR3 nucleotide sequence: TGTGCCAGCAGTCCGACTAGCGGGGTAGAGACCCAGTACTTC. This sequence encodes CASSPTSGVETQYF.

The chain combines TRBV24-1 with TRBJ2-7; 8 bases fit TRBD1. This CDR3 spans 13 amino acids. Germline V gene data show CDR1 as KGHDR and CDR2 as SFDVKD. J lost 5 bases, V lost 7 bases, and 6 bases had no gene match. CDR3 DNA sequence: TGTGCCACCAGCGACAGGGGATACGACGAGCAGTACTTC. Protein product: CATSDRGYDEQYF.

The table lists this clone with a few counts. CDR3 in DNA: TGTGCCAGCAGTGCCAGGGGTTCCATGAACACTGAAGCTTTCTTT. This encodes CASSARGSMNTEAFF. The rearrangement uses TRBV2 and TRBJ1-1; TRBD1 might be the D (6 bases). In germline, CDR1 is SNHLY, CDR2 FYNNEI. The CDR3 extends over 15 amino acids. V dropped 4 bases and J dropped 0 bases, with 12 bases sitting between them.

This chain connects TRBV6-5 to TRBJ1-2; 7 nucleotides align to TRBD1. Germline V gene sequence: CDR1 MNHEY, CDR2 SVGAGI. V shed 8 bases, J shed 4 bases, and the junction held 7 bases outside the gene matches. This CDR3 comprises 13 residues. CDR3 nucleotides: TGTGCCAGCCGCCGGACAGGCTTCTATGGCTACACCTTC. Protein sequence: CASRRTGFYGYTF.

The rearrangement uses TRBV11-2 and TRBJ1-3, with a possible D match to TRBD1 (5 bases). CDR3 size: 12 residues. Germline lookup yields CDR1 SGHAT and CDR2 FQNNGV. The V end lost 2 bases, the J end lost 8 bases, and 7 bases lay between the germline ends. The CDR3 sequence is CASSLWGDTIYF. For the CDR3, the DNA is TGTGCCAGCAGCTTATGGGGGGACACCATATATTTT.

The rearrangement uses TRBV7-6 and TRBJ1-6, with TRBD1 as a possible D gene (6 bases). This CDR3 spans 15 amino acids. In germline, CDR1 is SGHVS, CDR2 FNYEAQ. Trimming removed 2 bases from V and 8 bases from J, with 13 bases in between. The CDR3 DNA is TGTGCCAGCAGCTTATCCCCAGGGGACCATTCACCCCTCCACTTT. Amino acids: CASSLSPGDHSPLHF. Drawing the rest from reference TRBV7-6 and TRBJ1-6, the complete variable domain is GAGVSQSPRYKVTKRGQDVALRCDPISGHVSLYWYRQALGQGPEFLTYFNYEAQQDKSGLPNDRFSAERPEGSISTLTIQRTEQRDSAMYRCASSLSPGDHSPLHFGNGTRLTVT.

V usage is TRBV28 and J usage is TRBJ2-3; 8 bases fit TRBD2. This CDR3 comprises 15 residues. CDR1 MDHEN and CDR2 SYDVKM come from the germline V gene. V lost 3 bases to trimming and J lost 8 bases; unmatched junction nucleotides: 10. This chain's CDR3 is CASSLAGGTLSTQYF. The CDR3 DNA is TGTGCCAGCAGTTTGGCGGGAGGCACTTTAAGTACGCAGTATTTT.

With regard to this clone: This sample also contains other DNA sequences that code for the same CDR3. The chain carries TRBV11-2 and TRBJ2-7; no clear D gene. Trimming removed 5 bases from V and 2 bases from J, with 10 bases in between. This CDR3 has 13 amino acids. Looked up from germline, CDR1 is SGHAT and CDR2 is FQNNGV. The CDR3 DNA reads as TGTGCCAGCAGCCTGGGCTTAGCCTACGAGCAGTACTTC. Translated: CASSLGLAYEQYF.

In its sample, this clone was seen once. The chain employs TRBV4-1 and TRBJ2-7; possibly TRBD2 for D (6 bases). Germline CDR1 reads MGHRA; CDR2 reads YSYEKL. The CDR3 totals 13 residues. V was cut by 4 bases and J by 4 bases, with 11 bases left in between. CDR3 sequence: CASSLRDSYEQYF. Written as DNA, the CDR3 is TGCGCCAGCAGCCTCCGGGACTCTTACGAGCAGTACTTC.

V is TRBV4-3 and J is TRBJ2-7; 11 bases fit TRBD2. Germline loops: CDR1 LGHNA, CDR2 YSLEER. There are 16 residues in the CDR3. V gave up 1 base and J gave up 0 bases; unmatched junction bases: 2. The CDR3 here is CASSQVLAGGSYEQYF. The CDR3 DNA reads TGCGCCAGCAGCCAAGTCCTAGCGGGAGGCTCCTACGAGCAGTACTTC.

The J gene is TRBJ2-7, the V gene TRBV9, with 12 nucleotides matching TRBD2. CDR3 length: 15 residues. The V gene's germline CDR1 is SGDLS and CDR2 YYNGEE. Unmatched junction bases numbered 6, after V lost 3 bases and J lost 5 bases. The CDR3 DNA reads TGTGCCAGCAGCGAGACTAGCGGGAGTAGCCACGAGCAGTACTTC. This codes for CASSETSGSSHEQYF.

This chain connects TRBV28 to TRBJ2-7; a weak D match, TRBD2 (6 bases). Per the germline V gene, CDR1 is MDHEN and CDR2 is SYDVKM. Trimming took off 5 bases at V and 3 bases at J, with 14 bases between the two ends. The CDR3 runs 14 residues. The CDR3 reads CASSALADIYEQYF. CDR3 bases: TGTGCCAGCAGTGCCTTAGCGGATATCTACGAGCAGTACTTC.